The clone carrying this T cell receptor beta chain was seen many times. The antigen is undetermined. This sample was included in a study of T cells in Graves' hyperthyroidism and ophthalmopathy. General study findings and limits: Blood shared most expanded thyroid clonotypes above 0.001. In simple terms, a model built on 13 V-J features told ophthalmopathy apart from stable hyperthyroidism. Ophthalmopathy got predicted by the model a median around 6.6 months before its onset.

Deletions cut 5 bases from V and 13 bases from J, with 21 bases between. The CDR3 has 15 residues. Germline V gene sequence: CDR1 SGHTA, CDR2 FQGNSA. The TCR beta CDR3 regions underwent amplification using RNA transcripts as the source. A set of HTBI primers served as the primers for a first-round RT-PCR of the TCR CDR3. TCRdb itself ran the multiplex PCR reads through MiXCR, one entry per CDR3 protein. The sample lists approximately 640,000 distinct CDR3 sequences; nearly 45% were seen once. Based on clinical symptoms, serum thyroxine and TRAb, thyroid ultrasound and orbital computed tomography, diagnoses were reached.

The chain is built from TRBV7-2 and TRBJ1-6; D is ambiguous. The TCR sequence derives from an adult man with Graves' disease, either hyperthyroidism or ophthalmopathy (not recorded which). The sample comprised peripheral blood or thyroid tissue (not recorded which). This CDR3 is CASSLDPAGIVPLHF. CDR3 nucleotides: TGTGCCAGCAGCCTAGACCCTGCGGGGATAGTGCCCCTCCACTTT.